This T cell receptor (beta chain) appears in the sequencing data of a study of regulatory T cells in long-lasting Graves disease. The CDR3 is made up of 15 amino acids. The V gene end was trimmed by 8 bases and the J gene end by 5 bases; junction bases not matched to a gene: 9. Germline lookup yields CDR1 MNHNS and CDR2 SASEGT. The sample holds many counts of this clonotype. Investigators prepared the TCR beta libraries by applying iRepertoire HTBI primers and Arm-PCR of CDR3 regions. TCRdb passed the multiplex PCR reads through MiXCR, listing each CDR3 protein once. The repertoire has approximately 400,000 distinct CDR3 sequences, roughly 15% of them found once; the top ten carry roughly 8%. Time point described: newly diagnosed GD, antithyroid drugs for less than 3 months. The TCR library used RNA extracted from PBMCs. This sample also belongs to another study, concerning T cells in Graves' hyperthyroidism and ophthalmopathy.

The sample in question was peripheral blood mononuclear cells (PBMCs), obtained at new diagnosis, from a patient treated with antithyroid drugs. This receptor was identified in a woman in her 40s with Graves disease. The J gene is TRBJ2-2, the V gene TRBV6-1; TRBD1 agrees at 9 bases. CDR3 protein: CASALQGAGTGELFF. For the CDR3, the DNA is TGTGCCAGCGCATTACAGGGGGCTGGTACCGGGGAGCTGTTTTTT.